Shown below are 14 T cell receptor beta chains from a single sample sequenced in a study of T-cell reconstitution after alpha-beta-depleted transplantation in children. Using unique molecular identifiers, the investigators prepared the TCRbeta library. In TCRdb, the PCR reads were re-called with MiXCR into one record per CDR3 protein. Of approximately 520,000 distinct CDR3 sequences in the sample, approximately 30% are singletons; the top ten hold approximately 2.3%. Sequenced here: PBMCs from the stem cell graft donor, sampled from the stem cell graft. These receptors were obtained from a human donor who donated a stem cell graft to a child with aplastic anemia.

The chain links TRBV7-8 to TRBJ2-7; D is undetermined. Trimming took 0 bases from V and 3 from J, leaving 6 bases between them. Germline V lookup: CDR1 SGHVS, CDR2 FQNEAQ. CDR3 length: 13 amino acids. The CDR3 region is CASSLATRYEQYV. CDR3 DNA: TGTGCCAGCAGCTTAGCTACTCGCTACGAGCAGTACGTC.

This chain links TRBV7-9 with TRBJ2-7, with TRBD1 matching 8 bases. CDR1 SEHNR and CDR2 FQNEAQ come from the germline V gene (reference sequence). With 4 bases clipped from V and 4 bases from J, the junction kept 9 bases outside the gene matches. The CDR3 is 15 residues long. Here the CDR3 reads CASSYPGTGEYEQYV. For the CDR3, the DNA is TGTGCCAGCAGCTATCCCGGGACAGGCGAATACGAGCAGTACGTC.

This clonotype was recorded at least ten times. The chain combines TRBV4-2 with TRBJ1-2, with a weak D call TRBD1 (5 bases). This CDR3 contains 13 residues. Per the germline V gene, CDR1 is LGHNA and CDR2 is YNFKEQ. V shed 3 bases and J shed 1 base, with 6 bases lying between them. CDR3 bases: TGTGCCAGCAGCCAGCAGGGTAACTATGGCTACACCTTC. Translation gives CASSQQGNYGYTF.

This sequence joins TRBV30 and TRBJ2-4; 8 positions match TRBD1. CDR1 and CDR2 (germline): GTSNPN, SVGIG (reference sequence). The CDR3 runs to 18 residues. J was trimmed by 1 base and V by 0 bases; bases with no gene match: 11. The CDR3 loop reads CAWSVRKQGERAKNIQYF. The CDR3 DNA is TGTGCCTGGAGTGTACGGAAACAGGGGGAGAGGGCCAAAAACATTCAGTACTTC.

J is TRBJ1-6 and V is TRBV7-2, with no clear D. Germline V gene sequence: CDR1 SGHTA, CDR2 FQGNSA. V lost 5 bases, J lost 10 bases, and 12 bases lay in between. The CDR3 spans 13 residues. The CDR3 bases are TGTGCCAGCAGCGACGGACGAGCCTCACCCCTCCACTTT. Its translation is CASSDGRASPLHF.

This clonotype was found once. This sequence joins TRBV6-1 and TRBJ2-5, with D perhaps TRBD2 (6 bases). The germline V and J ends were trimmed by 5 bases and 1 base, with 11 bases remaining between them. This CDR3 is 14 amino acids long. In germline, CDR1 is MNHNS, CDR2 SASEGT. The CDR3 loop is CASSPAGIQETQYF. The CDR3 nucleotides read TGTGCCAGCAGTCCCGCGGGGATCCAAGAGACCCAGTACTTC.

This chain's CDR3 is CATRVAGGFNEQFF. CDR3 coding DNA: TGTGCCACAAGAGTAGCGGGAGGGTTCAATGAGCAGTTCTTC. The chain joins TRBV15 to TRBJ2-1; TRBD2 matches at 11 bases. J gave up 6 bases and V 9 bases, and 7 bases lay outside the gene matches. The V gene's germline CDR1 is LNHNV and CDR2 YYDKDF (reference sequence). The CDR3 runs 14 residues.

The gene calls are TRBV7-2 and TRBJ2-3; unclear D gene. Germline values: CDR1 SGHTA, CDR2 FQGNSA. CDR3 length: 13 residues. V gave up 5 bases and J gave up 5 bases, with 11 bases separating them. The CDR3 DNA sequence: TGTGCCAGCAGCCCCATATCGGTAGATACGCAGTATTTT. It codes for CASSPISVDTQYF.

This clonotype occurred a few times. The CDR3 nucleotides are TGTGCCAGCAGTGGGGGATCCTACGAGCAGTACGTC. Protein product: CASSGGSYEQYV. This chain uses TRBV6-6 with TRBJ2-7, with D perhaps assigned TRBD1 or TRBD2 (5 bases each). The germline V and J ends were trimmed by 5 bases and 1 base, with 6 bases remaining between them. The length of the CDR3 is 12 residues. From germline, CDR1 is MNHNY and CDR2 SVGAGI (reference sequence).

CDR3 in amino acids: CASSSLTVTETQYF. The CDR3 bases are TGTGCCAGCAGCTCCTTGACGGTCACTGAGACCCAGTACTTC. The V call is TRBV5-5, the J call TRBJ2-5; no clear D gene. The CDR3 runs to 14 residues. The V gene's germline CDR1 is SGHKS and CDR2 YYEKEE (reference sequence). Trimming cost V 3 bases and J 5 bases, with 14 bases left between them. Using reference TRBV5-5 and TRBJ2-5 for the parts outside the CDR3, the full variable domain is DAGVTQSPTHLIKTRGQQVTLRCSPISGHKSVSWYQQVLGQGPQFIFQYYEKEERGRGNFPDRFSARQFPNYSSELNVNALLLGDSALYLCASSSLTVTETQYFGPGTRLLVL.

There are a few counts of this clonotype. This chain connects TRBV7-2 to TRBJ1-4; 10 bases are a match to TRBD1. The V and J ends lost 5 bases and 2 bases, in that order; junction bases with no gene match: 8. Germline V gene lookup returns CDR1 SGHTA and CDR2 FQGNSA. This CDR3 contains 17 residues. The CDR3 region is CASSRLRGQGTNEKLFF. DNA for the CDR3: TGTGCCAGCAGCCGATTAAGGGGACAGGGGACTAATGAAAAACTGTTTTTT.

This rearrangement joins TRBV4-2 to TRBJ2-1; D is unclear. Germline lookup yields CDR1 LGHNA and CDR2 YNFKEQ. This CDR3 is 13 amino acids long. The V gene lost 2 bases and the J gene lost 7 bases, with 9 bases spanning the gap. The DNA of the CDR3 is TGTGCCAGCAGCCAATTCTCCGGGAATGAGCAGTTCTTC. This sequence encodes CASSQFSGNEQFF.

The chain links TRBV27 to TRBJ1-4; 10 bases agree with TRBD1. From germline, CDR1 is MNHEY and CDR2 SMNVEV (reference sequence). CDR3 size: 17 residues. The V and J ends lost 0 bases and 8 bases, in that order; junction bases with no gene match: 9. CDR3 protein: CASSLSRSRTGGEKLFF. The CDR3 region has the DNA TGTGCCAGCAGTTTATCGAGATCTCGGACAGGGGGAGAAAAACTGTTTTTT.

The genes are TRBV4-3 and TRBJ2-3; D perhaps matches TRBD1 (5 bases). In germline, CDR1 is LGHNA, CDR2 YSLEER. V lost 1 base, J lost 11 bases, and 13 bases lay in between. CDR3 size: 13 residues. The CDR3 region is CASSQVPGREQYF. CDR3 coding DNA: TGCGCCAGCAGCCAAGTCCCAGGCAGGGAGCAGTATTTT.